This entry concerns a single TCR beta chain. The method was immunoSEQ multiplex PCR; TCRdb's version includes in-frame clones alone and lacks a portion of them. The profile shows 17,000 or so clones, around 67% of them singletons. The entry originates in a study of sequential checkpoint blockade in melanoma. This sample's treatment: randomized to nivolumab then ipilimumab (arm A) or the reverse (arm B). This CDR3 has 13 amino acids. Unmatched junction bases numbered 7, after V lost 8 bases and J lost 6 bases. Germline V gives CDR1 LNHNV, CDR2 YYDKDF (reference sequence). The clonotype comes from a human donor with melanoma. The source material was CD8+ T cells sorted from blood (inferred from file names), sampled from a patient given nivolumab and ipilimumab in sequence. The chain joins TRBV15 to TRBJ2-1; the match to TRBD2 covers 7 bases. CDR3 in amino acids: CATRAGWSNEQFF. DNA for the CDR3: TGTGCCACCCGAGCGGGATGGTCCAATGAGCAGTTCTTC. The whole variable domain, remainder taken from reference TRBV15 and TRBJ2-1, is DAMVIQNPRYQVTQFGKPVTLSCSQTLNHNVMYWYQQKSSQAPKLLFHYYDKDFNNEADTPDNFQSRRPNTSFCFLDIRSPGLGDTAMYLCATRAGWSNEQFFGPGTRLTVL.